These T cell receptor beta chains were read from a single sample in a study of blood T cell repertoires in COVID-19. Method: immunoSEQ multiplex PCR; TCRdb's copy keeps in-frame clones and lacks some. The sample holds some 250,000 clones; more than 65% are singletons and the top ten take under 5%. Sequenced input: peripheral blood. These receptors originate from a man aged 45-65 years with active or convalescent COVID-19. Both conserved end residues are part of each CDR3. Fields, in order: V gene, D gene, clone size, J gene, CDR3 protein, CDR3 DNA. D genes are given only for firm matches. Clone size is given for some rows only: seen once, a few or many times, or a class if the clone is expanded.

v_gene: TRBV7-9; d_gene: .; abundance: .; j_gene: TRBJ2-4; CDR3aa: CASSLEGAGRNIQYF; CDR3nt: TGTGCCAGCAGCTTAGAAGGCGCGGGGAGGAACATTCAGTACTTC
v_gene: TRBV24-1; d_gene: TRBD1; abundance: .; j_gene: TRBJ1-1; CDR3aa: CATSDRTGTEAFF; CDR3nt: TGTGCCACCAGTGACCGGACAGGTACTGAAGCTTTCTTT
v_gene: TRBV19; d_gene: TRBD1; abundance: .; j_gene: TRBJ1-2; CDR3aa: CASSTQGGSLGYIF; CDR3nt: TGTGCCAGTAGTACTCAGGGGGGCTCCCTTGGCTACATCTTC
v_gene: TRBV3-1/TRBV3-2; d_gene: TRBD1; abundance: .; j_gene: TRBJ2-7; CDR3aa: CASSLPGTGTYEQYF; CDR3nt: TGTGCCAGCAGCCTACCCGGGACAGGAACCTACGAGCAGTACTTC
v_gene: TRBV19; d_gene: .; abundance: .; j_gene: TRBJ1-2; CDR3aa: CASSASNYGYTF; CDR3nt: TGTGCCAGTAGCGCGTCTAACTATGGCTACACCTTC
v_gene: TRBV5-1; d_gene: TRBD1; abundance: many; j_gene: TRBJ2-1; CDR3aa: CASSKIPGQGNDEQFF; CDR3nt: TGCGCCAGCAGCAAAATCCCGGGACAGGGTAATGATGAGCAGTTCTTC
v_gene: TRBV10-3; d_gene: TRBD1; abundance: .; j_gene: TRBJ2-4; CDR3aa: CAISESAGGDIQYF; CDR3nt: TGTGCCATCAGTGAGTCGGCAGGGGGAGACATTCAGTACTTC
v_gene: TRBV5-6; d_gene: .; abundance: .; j_gene: TRBJ2-1; CDR3aa: CASSGEVLLTYNEQFF; CDR3nt: TGTGCCAGCAGCGGAGAGGTGCTCCTTACCTACAATGAGCAGTTCTTC
v_gene: TRBV5-1; d_gene: .; abundance: once; j_gene: TRBJ1-6; CDR3aa: CASSFESSYNSPLHF; CDR3nt: TGCGCCAGCAGCTTTGAGAGCTCCTATAATTCACCCCTCCACTTT
v_gene: TRBV21-1; d_gene: .; abundance: .; j_gene: TRBJ2-7; CDR3aa: CASTTGHPYEQYF; CDR3nt: TGTGCCAGCACCACGGGACACCCCTACGAGCAGTACTTC
v_gene: TRBV30; d_gene: .; abundance: .; j_gene: TRBJ2-7; CDR3aa: CAWSGPNRVSGEQYF; CDR3nt: TGTGCCTGGAGTGGCCCGAACAGGGTAAGCGGCGAGCAGTACTTC
v_gene: TRBV7-9; d_gene: .; abundance: .; j_gene: TRBJ2-1; CDR3aa: CASSLGRVPHNEQFF; CDR3nt: TGTGCCAGCAGCTTAGGCAGGGTTCCCCACAATGAGCAGTTCTTC
v_gene: TRBV15; d_gene: TRBD2; abundance: .; j_gene: TRBJ2-1; CDR3aa: CATTGQRREYNEQFF; CDR3nt: TGTGCCACCACCGGGCAACGGCGGGAGTACAATGAGCAGTTCTTC
v_gene: TRBV6-2/TRBV6-3; d_gene: TRBD2; abundance: .; j_gene: TRBJ2-3; CDR3aa: CASSQSGGAGDTQYF; CDR3nt: TGTGCCAGCAGTCAGTCGGGGGGGGCCGGAGATACGCAGTATTTT
v_gene: TRBV7-2; d_gene: .; abundance: .; j_gene: TRBJ2-5; CDR3aa: CASSLDGGLQETQYF; CDR3nt: TGTGCCAGCAGCTTAGACGGGGGACTCCAAGAGACCCAGTACTTC
v_gene: TRBV5-1; d_gene: TRBD1; abundance: .; j_gene: TRBJ1-2; CDR3aa: CASSAGTGGALGYTF; CDR3nt: TGCGCCAGCAGCGCCGGGACAGGGGGCGCTTTGGGCTACACCTTC
v_gene: TRBV7-2; d_gene: TRBD2; abundance: few; j_gene: TRBJ2-3; CDR3aa: CASSPQAGASTDTQYF; CDR3nt: TGTGCCAGCAGCCCCCAAGCGGGGGCTAGCACAGATACGCAGTATTTT
v_gene: TRBV27; d_gene: TRBD1; abundance: .; j_gene: TRBJ1-1; CDR3aa: CASSPLSGGMNTEAFF; CDR3nt: TGTGCCAGCAGTCCCCTCTCAGGGGGGATGAACACTGAAGCTTTCTTT
v_gene: TRBV5-5; d_gene: TRBD1; abundance: .; j_gene: TRBJ1-2; CDR3aa: CASYRGGYTF; CDR3nt: TGTGCCAGCTACAGGGGCGGCTACACCTTC
v_gene: TRBV18; d_gene: .; abundance: .; j_gene: TRBJ1-2; CDR3aa: CASSPIGEAPYGYTF; CDR3nt: TGTGCCAGCTCACCGATAGGGGAAGCCCCCTATGGCTACACCTTC
v_gene: TRBV4-2; d_gene: .; abundance: .; j_gene: TRBJ1-4; CDR3aa: CASSHPQGQRDEKLFF; CDR3nt: TGTGCCAGCAGCCACCCCCAGGGACAACGGGATGAAAAACTGTTTTTT
v_gene: TRBV2; d_gene: .; abundance: .; j_gene: TRBJ2-1; CDR3aa: CASSESPSSYNEQFF; CDR3nt: TGTGCCAGCAGTGAAAGTCCGAGCTCCTACAATGAGCAGTTCTTC
v_gene: TRBV5-1; d_gene: .; abundance: .; j_gene: TRBJ1-4; CDR3aa: CASSLTAGFNEKLFF; CDR3nt: TGCGCCAGCAGCTTGACTGCAGGATTCAATGAAAAACTGTTTTTT
v_gene: TRBV6-2/TRBV6-3; d_gene: TRBD1; abundance: .; j_gene: TRBJ1-2; CDR3aa: CASSHSTGVNYGYTF; CDR3nt: TGTGCCAGCAGCCACTCTACAGGGGTTAACTATGGCTACACCTTC
v_gene: TRBV6-5; d_gene: TRBD1; abundance: .; j_gene: TRBJ1-2; CDR3aa: CASSYSGQSNYGYTF; CDR3nt: TGTGCCAGCAGTTATTCGGGACAGTCCAACTATGGCTACACCTTC
v_gene: TRBV5-4; d_gene: .; abundance: .; j_gene: TRBJ2-5; CDR3aa: CASSSGVGNQETQYF; CDR3nt: TGTGCCAGCAGCTCAGGGGTCGGCAACCAAGAGACCCAGTACTTC
v_gene: TRBV7-2; d_gene: TRBD2; abundance: .; j_gene: TRBJ2-1; CDR3aa: CASSTGLAGVHEQFF; CDR3nt: TGTGCCAGCAGCACAGGACTAGCGGGGGTCCATGAGCAGTTCTTC
v_gene: TRBV20-1; d_gene: TRBD2; abundance: few; j_gene: TRBJ2-3; CDR3aa: CSASSPSGGFTDTQYF; CDR3nt: TGCAGTGCTAGTTCTCCTAGCGGGGGGTTCACAGATACGCAGTATTTT
v_gene: TRBV7-6; d_gene: .; abundance: once; j_gene: TRBJ1-1; CDR3aa: CASTNNRLGTEAFF; CDR3nt: TGTGCCAGCACCAATAACAGGCTAGGGACTGAAGCTTTCTTT
v_gene: TRBV3-1/TRBV3-2; d_gene: .; abundance: once; j_gene: TRBJ1-4; CDR3aa: CASSNRAANEKLFF; CDR3nt: TGTGCCAGCAGCAACAGGGCGGCTAATGAAAAACTGTTTTTT
v_gene: TRBV7-6; d_gene: TRBD1; abundance: .; j_gene: TRBJ1-4; CDR3aa: CASSTLGQGAMDEKLFF; CDR3nt: TGTGCCAGCAGCACACTAGGACAGGGGGCGATGGATGAAAAACTGTTTTTT
v_gene: TRBV2; d_gene: .; abundance: .; j_gene: TRBJ1-5; CDR3aa: CASNNGNSNQPQHF; CDR3nt: TGTGCCAGCAATAACGGTAATAGCAATCAGCCCCAGCATTTT
v_gene: TRBV9; d_gene: .; abundance: .; j_gene: TRBJ1-1; CDR3aa: CASSETGTKEAFF; CDR3nt: TGTGCCAGCAGCGAGACCGGGACAAAGGAAGCTTTCTTT
v_gene: TRBV30; d_gene: .; abundance: .; j_gene: TRBJ1-2; CDR3aa: CAWSVGGSKNYGYTF; CDR3nt: TGTGCCTGGAGTGTAGGGGGATCTAAAAACTATGGCTACACCTTC
v_gene: TRBV7-2; d_gene: .; abundance: once; j_gene: TRBJ2-5; CDR3aa: CASSLASRAGANQETQYF; CDR3nt: TGTGCCAGCAGCTTAGCGAGTAGGGCGGGGGCCAACCAAGAGACCCAGTACTTC
v_gene: TRBV7-2; d_gene: .; abundance: .; j_gene: TRBJ1-3; CDR3aa: CASSLPPSSGNTIYF; CDR3nt: TGTGCCAGCAGCTTACCCCCGAGCTCTGGAAACACCATATATTTT
v_gene: TRBV28; d_gene: TRBD2; abundance: few; j_gene: TRBJ2-3; CDR3aa: CASSRRASGGPTDTQYF; CDR3nt: TGTGCCAGCAGCCGTCGGGCTAGCGGGGGACCCACAGATACGCAGTATTTT
v_gene: TRBV15; d_gene: .; abundance: once; j_gene: TRBJ1-3; CDR3aa: CATSRDFSGNTIYF; CDR3nt: TGTGCCACCAGCAGAGATTTCAGTGGAAACACCATATATTTT
v_gene: TRBV9; d_gene: TRBD1; abundance: .; j_gene: TRBJ2-3; CDR3aa: CASSPQGVRNTDTQYF; CDR3nt: TGTGCCAGCAGTCCTCAGGGGGTGAGGAACACAGATACGCAGTATTTT
v_gene: TRBV2; d_gene: TRBD2; abundance: .; j_gene: TRBJ2-3; CDR3aa: CASSEISGGAIDTQYF; CDR3nt: TGTGCCAGCAGTGAAATTAGCGGGGGGGCGATAGATACGCAGTATTTT
v_gene: TRBV7-2; d_gene: .; abundance: many; j_gene: TRBJ2-3; CDR3aa: CASSLAGRGLADTQYF; CDR3nt: TGTGCCAGCAGCTTAGCTGGCCGGGGATTGGCAGATACGCAGTATTTT
v_gene: TRBV7-9; d_gene: .; abundance: .; j_gene: TRBJ1-4; CDR3aa: CASTMGSISNEKLFF; CDR3nt: TGTGCCAGCACCATGGGGAGTATTTCTAATGAAAAACTGTTTTTT
v_gene: TRBV27; d_gene: TRBD1; abundance: .; j_gene: TRBJ2-1; CDR3aa: CASSLGGQDYEQFF; CDR3nt: TGTGCCAGCAGTTTGGGGGGACAGGACTATGAGCAGTTCTTC
v_gene: TRBV6-1; d_gene: .; abundance: .; j_gene: TRBJ2-7; CDR3aa: CASSVYFGTRPSYEQYF; CDR3nt: TGTGCCAGCAGTGTCTACTTTGGGACAAGGCCCTCCTACGAGCAGTACTTC
v_gene: TRBV5-1; d_gene: TRBD2; abundance: .; j_gene: TRBJ2-3; CDR3aa: CASSLGGAPDTQYF; CDR3nt: TGCGCCAGCAGCCTCGGGGGGGCCCCAGATACGCAGTATTTT
v_gene: TRBV6-6; d_gene: TRBD1; abundance: .; j_gene: TRBJ1-2; CDR3aa: CASSPLVDRGRVDYGYTF; CDR3nt: TGTGCCAGCAGTCCATTAGTTGACAGGGGAAGGGTAGACTATGGCTACACCTTC
v_gene: TRBV18; d_gene: .; abundance: .; j_gene: TRBJ2-3; CDR3aa: CASSPATRMDTQYF; CDR3nt: TGTGCCAGCTCACCCGCGACTAGGATGGATACGCAGTATTTT
v_gene: TRBV5-6; d_gene: .; abundance: few; j_gene: TRBJ2-5; CDR3aa: CASSRDTINQETQYF; CDR3nt: TGTGCCAGCAGCAGGGACACCATAAACCAAGAGACCCAGTACTTC
v_gene: TRBV6-5; d_gene: TRBD1; abundance: .; j_gene: TRBJ1-5; CDR3aa: CASSPDRGANQPQHF; CDR3nt: TGTGCCAGCAGCCCGGACAGGGGAGCGAATCAGCCCCAGCATTTT
v_gene: TRBV5-1; d_gene: .; abundance: few; j_gene: TRBJ2-3; CDR3aa: CASSLAGMGTDTQYF; CDR3nt: TGCGCCAGCAGCTTAGCCGGGATGGGCACAGATACGCAGTATTTT
v_gene: TRBV28; d_gene: .; abundance: .; j_gene: TRBJ1-5; CDR3aa: CASRTQGYSNQPQHF; CDR3nt: TGTGCCAGCAGAACACAGGGTTATAGCAATCAGCCCCAGCATTTT
v_gene: TRBV15; d_gene: .; abundance: .; j_gene: TRBJ1-2; CDR3aa: CATSRDLAGPNYGYTF; CDR3nt: TGTGCCACCAGCAGAGATCTAGCAGGACCTAACTATGGCTACACCTTC
v_gene: TRBV28; d_gene: TRBD1; abundance: .; j_gene: TRBJ1-5; CDR3aa: CASSSGTGIYQPQHF; CDR3nt: TGTGCCAGCAGTTCCGGGACAGGGATCTATCAGCCCCAGCATTTT
v_gene: TRBV5-6; d_gene: TRBD2; abundance: .; j_gene: TRBJ2-3; CDR3aa: CASSQLAGEITDTQYF; CDR3nt: TGTGCCAGCAGTCAACTAGCGGGGGAGATCACAGATACGCAGTATTTT
v_gene: TRBV7-9; d_gene: .; abundance: .; j_gene: TRBJ2-3; CDR3aa: CASSLATGPTDTQYF; CDR3nt: TGTGCCAGCAGCTTAGCAACAGGGCCCACAGATACGCAGTATTTT